Listed below are T cell receptor beta chains from one sample, sequenced in a study of OX40 agonist ivuxolimab in advanced cancers. The protocol was immunoSEQ multiplex PCR, while the TCRdb copy is restricted to in-frame clones and leaves out a portion. Of around 41,000 clones in the sample, 85% are singletons; the top ten hold approximately 2.6%. The sample consisted of CD4+ or CD8+ T cells sorted from blood, taken in a trial of the OX40 agonist ivuxolimab. These receptors came from an adult with an advanced solid tumor such as melanoma, head and neck, liver or kidney cancer. The CDR3 runs from the conserved cysteine through the conserved F or W. Fields, in order: J gene, D gene, V gene, CDR3 length, clone size, CDR3 protein, CDR3 DNA. D genes are given only for firm matches. Part of the rows lack a size; the others show once, few, many or a class for expanded clones.

TRBJ2-5 - TRBV7-9 15 - CASSLALRDTQTQYF TGTGCCAGCAGCTTAGCGCTCAGGGACACGCAGACCCAGTACTTC
TRBJ2-3 TRBD2 TRBV5-8 15 - CASSSRWGGTDTQYF TGTGCCAGCAGCTCCCGATGGGGGGGGACAGATACGCAGTATTTT
TRBJ1-4 TRBD1 TRBV28 15 - CASSSQGVGGEKLFF TGTGCCAGCAGTTCGCAGGGGGTAGGGGGAGAAAAACTGTTTTTT
TRBJ2-1 TRBD1 TRBV29-1 15 - CSVNNRGLGGNEQFF TGCAGCGTGAACAACAGGGGCCTGGGCGGAAATGAGCAGTTCTTC
TRBJ2-4 - TRBV7-2 16 - CASSEQGYTAKNIQYF TGTGCCAGCAGCGAACAGGGATATACAGCCAAAAACATTCAGTACTTC
TRBJ1-1 - TRBV27 14 - CASSWVGGNTEAFF TGTGCCAGCAGTTGGGTGGGGGGGAACACTGAAGCTTTCTTT
TRBJ2-7 - TRBV29-1 13 - CSVEDPHTYEQYF TGCAGCGTTGAAGACCCACATACCTACGAGCAGTACTTC
TRBJ1-3 - TRBV18 17 - CASSPQNGATSGNTIYF TGTGCCAGCTCACCACAAAACGGAGCCACCTCTGGAAACACCATATATTTT
TRBJ2-1 - TRBV2 15 few CASSFYRDDDNEQFF TGTGCCAGCTCGTTCTACCGGGACGACGACAATGAGCAGTTCTTC
TRBJ2-2 - TRBV6-4 16 - CASSRRLLPGVGELFF TGTGCCAGCAGTAGGAGACTCCTACCAGGGGTCGGGGAGCTGTTTTTT
TRBJ1-2 - TRBV7-6 13 - CASSSNRQGGYTF TGTGCCAGCAGCTCAAACCGACAAGGCGGCTACACCTTC
TRBJ1-2 - TRBV30 14 - CAWSDGGGNYGYTF TGTGCCTGGAGTGACGGAGGGGGAAACTATGGCTACACCTTC
TRBJ1-1 - TRBV6-5 15 - CASSLTETRNTEAFF TGTGCCAGCAGTTTGACAGAGACCCGGAACACTGAAGCTTTCTTT
TRBJ2-1 TRBD1 TRBV6-6 15 few CASSYTGTGVNEQFF TGTGCCAGCAGTTACACCGGGACAGGGGTCAATGAGCAGTTCTTC
TRBJ2-5 - TRBV28 13 - CAIDSAYQETQYF TGTGCCATCGACAGTGCGTACCAAGAGACCCAGTACTTC
TRBJ2-1 - TRBV15 13 - CATSRDAGNEQFF TGTGCCACCAGCAGAGATGCAGGGAATGAGCAGTTCTTC
TRBJ1-1 - TRBV6-5 14 once CASSYLSSNTEAFF TGTGCCAGCAGTTATTTGAGCTCGAACACTGAAGCTTTCTTT
TRBJ2-7 - TRBV23-1 15 once CASSQSWTADHEQYF TGCGCCAGCAGTCAATCATGGACAGCGGACCACGAGCAGTACTTC
TRBJ2-3 TRBD2 TRBV28 15 - CASSPSGSGTDTQYF TGTGCCAGCAGTCCTAGCGGGAGTGGCACAGATACGCAGTATTTT
TRBJ2-6 - TRBV28 15 - CASRPTGRGANVLTF TGTGCCAGCAGGCCCACGGGCCGTGGGGCCAACGTCCTGACTTTC
TRBJ1-2 - TRBV7-9 12 - CASSLLDRGYTF TGTGCCAGCAGCCTGCTCGATCGGGGCTACACCTTC
TRBJ2-1 - TRBV4-3 14 - CASRAPIVDNEQFF TGCGCCAGCAGGGCCCCGATTGTGGACAATGAGCAGTTCTTC
TRBJ2-1 - TRBV5-1 13 - CASSFTVYNEQFF TGCGCCAGCAGCTTCACGGTCTACAATGAGCAGTTCTTC
TRBJ2-5 TRBD2 TRBV7-2 16 - CASSSASGRAAETQYF TGTGCCAGCAGCTCGGCTAGCGGGAGGGCCGCCGAGACCCAGTACTTC
TRBJ2-5 - TRBV7-9 14 - CASSMGLTKETQYF TGTGCCAGCTCAATGGGACTCACTAAGGAGACCCAGTACTTC
TRBJ2-7 - TRBV7-6 14 - CASGGSPNSYEQYF TGTGCCAGCGGGGGGTCTCCTAACTCCTACGAGCAGTACTTC
TRBJ1-2 - TRBV12-5 16 - CASGTHPGLTNYGYTF TGTGCTAGTGGTACCCATCCCGGGCTAACTAACTATGGCTACACCTTC
TRBJ2-1 - TRBV27 18 few CASSSQPFLRDSYNEQFF TGTGCCAGCAGTTCCCAACCCTTTTTGCGTGATAGCTACAATGAGCAGTTCTTC
TRBJ2-5 - TRBV28 12 - CASSGGQETQYF TGTGCCAGCAGTGGGGGCCAAGAGACCCAGTACTTC
TRBJ1-2 - TRBV19 13 - CASSGPGAHGYTF TGTGCCAGTAGTGGACCGGGAGCTCATGGCTACACCTTC
TRBJ2-1 - TRBV18 11 - CASSTGNEQFF TGTGCCAGTTCGACGGGTAATGAGCAGTTCTTC
TRBJ1-1 TRBD1 TRBV10-3 15 - CAIKSPGQRNTEAFF TGTGCCATCAAGTCCCCGGGACAGAGGAACACTGAAGCTTTCTTT
TRBJ2-5 - TRBV6-5 12 - CASSYSGETQYF TGTGCCAGCAGTTACTCAGGGGAGACCCAGTACTTC
TRBJ2-7 - TRBV7-2 11 - CASSPRGEQYF TGTGCCAGCAGCCCCCGGGGCGAGCAGTACTTC
TRBJ1-3 TRBD1 TRBV27 15 - CASRMTGSSGNTIYF TGTGCCAGCAGGATGACAGGGTCCTCTGGAAACACCATATATTTT
TRBJ2-3 - TRBV7-3 15 - CASSKLSRAADTQYF TGTGCCAGCAGCAAGTTATCCCGAGCGGCAGATACGCAGTATTTT
TRBJ2-1 TRBD2 TRBV9 19 - CASSSPGREGLLVHNEQFF TGTGCCAGCAGCTCCCCCGGGCGGGAGGGCCTTTTGGTGCACAATGAGCAGTTCTTC
TRBJ2-7 TRBD2 TRBV27 15 - CASTPKGGGAYEQYF TGTGCCAGCACCCCTAAGGGTGGGGGGGCCTACGAGCAGTACTTC
TRBJ1-5 - TRBV2 13 - CASNPYSNQPQHF TGTGCCAGCAACCCCTATAGCAATCAGCCCCAGCATTTT
TRBJ2-1 - TRBV6-1 15 - CASRHRDGSYNEQFF TGTGCCAGCCGACACCGGGACGGATCCTACAATGAGCAGTTCTTC
TRBJ2-1 TRBD2 TRBV27 16 few CASRAISGRLGNEQFF TGTGCCAGCAGAGCGATTAGCGGGAGGCTGGGCAATGAGCAGTTCTTC
TRBJ2-7 - TRBV4-1 13 once CASSQESRAEQYF TGCGCCAGCAGCCAAGAATCGAGGGCCGAGCAGTACTTC
TRBJ2-7 TRBD2 TRBV19 15 - CASSITAGGPSEQYF TGTGCCAGTAGTATTACAGCGGGAGGGCCTAGCGAGCAGTACTTC
TRBJ2-5 TRBD2 TRBV5-1 15 - CASSLGLASQETQYF TGCGCCAGCAGCTTGGGACTAGCGTCCCAAGAGACCCAGTACTTC
TRBJ1-2 TRBD1 TRBV11-2 13 - CASSLDRGPGYTF TGTGCCAGCAGCTTGGACAGGGGGCCCGGCTACACCTTC
TRBJ2-2 - TRBV30 12 - CAWTADTGELFF TGTGCCTGGACGGCTGATACCGGGGAGCTGTTTTTT
TRBJ1-4 - TRBV6-1 14 - CASSELGYNEKLFF TGTGCCAGCAGTGAATTAGGTTATAATGAAAAACTGTTTTTT
TRBJ1-5 TRBD1 TRBV4-2 14 - CASSRGTGDQPQHF TGTGCCAGCAGCCGAGGGACAGGGGATCAGCCCCAGCATTTT
TRBJ1-4 TRBD1 TRBV16 18 - CASSRQIPGQGRNEKLFF TGTGCCAGCAGCCGCCAAATCCCGGGACAGGGTAGGAATGAAAAACTGTTTTTT
TRBJ1-1 - TRBV5-6 13 few CASSPSVNTEAFF TGTGCCAGCAGCCCGTCGGTTAACACTGAAGCTTTCTTT
TRBJ2-7 - TRBV11-2 15 few CASSLEDRSSYEQYF TGTGCCAGCAGCTTAGAAGACAGGAGCTCCTACGAGCAGTACTTC
TRBJ2-7 TRBD1 TRBV7-2 15 - CASSARQGISYEQYF TGTGCCAGCAGCGCGCGACAGGGAATCTCCTACGAGCAGTACTTC
TRBJ2-5 TRBD1 TRBV23-1 15 - CASNPGQGTIETQYF TGCGCCAGCAACCCAGGACAGGGTACAATAGAGACCCAGTACTTC
TRBJ2-7 - TRBV7-2 13 once CASSLLQIYEQYF TGTGCCAGCAGCTTACTCCAGATCTACGAGCAGTACTTC
TRBJ2-7 - TRBV2 10 - CASSEYEQYF TGTGCCAGCAGTGAGTACGAGCAGTACTTC
TRBJ1-4 - TRBV28 15 - CASSLPRGGVEKLFF TGTGCCAGCAGTTTGCCCCGGGGAGGGGTAGAAAAACTGTTTTTT
TRBJ2-3 - TRBV2 14 - CASSVRGFADTQYF TGTGCCAGCAGTGTCAGGGGTTTCGCAGATACGCAGTATTTT
TRBJ2-5 - TRBV10-1 13 - CASSDQMGETQYF TGCGCCAGCAGTGACCAGATGGGAGAGACCCAGTACTTC
TRBJ2-3 - TRBV19 13 - CASSLRGTDTQYF TGTGCCAGTAGCCTTAGGGGCACAGATACGCAGTATTTT